A selection of T cell receptor beta chains follows, all from one sample in a study of chemoradiotherapy in HPV16-positive cancers. Clones were sequenced by immunoSEQ multiplex PCR, and TCRdb holds only the in-frame ones, with some missing. Here the sample spans some 3,400 clones, over 80% being singletons. The source material was tumor tissue, sampled from a patient who underwent chemoradiotherapy. The receptor set was obtained from a human donor with HPV-associated anogenital cancer. Both conserved end residues are part of each CDR3. D genes are given only for firm matches. Only part of the rows carry a size: once, few, many, or a class if the clone is expanded.

TRBV28	TRBD1	TRBJ2-5	.	CASSRDRAGETQYF	TGTGCCAGCAGCCGGGACAGGGCGGGAGAGACCCAGTACTTC
TRBV28	TRBD2	TRBJ2-7	.	CASSLKASGRNF	TGTGCCAGCAGTTTAAAGGCTAGCGGGAGAAACTTC
TRBV29-1	TRBD1	TRBJ1-4	.	CSVRTGVNEKLFF	TGCAGCGTCCGGACAGGTGTTAATGAAAAACTGTTTTTT
TRBV5-1	.	TRBJ1-2	.	CASSTGDGSDYGYTF	TGCGCCAGCAGCACCGGGGACGGCTCAGACTATGGCTACACCTTC
TRBV2	TRBD1	TRBJ2-7	.	CASREGQGVVTYEQYF	TGTGCCAGCAGAGAGGGACAGGGGGTAGTAACCTACGAGCAGTACTTC
TRBV19	.	TRBJ1-3	.	CASSPTLGGNTIYF	TGTGCCAGTAGTCCGACCCTTGGAGGAAACACCATATATTTT
TRBV5-1	TRBD1	TRBJ1-1	.	CASKPQGAFAEAFF	TGCGCCAGCAAACCACAGGGGGCGTTCGCTGAAGCTTTCTTT
TRBV28	.	TRBJ2-5	.	CASSLGFARSQYF	TGTGCCAGCAGTTTAGGTTTTGCGAGGTCCCAGTACTTC
TRBV7-6	.	TRBJ1-4	.	CASSLEAGSNEKLFF	TGTGCCAGCAGCTTAGAGGCAGGGTCTAATGAAAAACTGTTTTTT
TRBV11-2	.	TRBJ2-6	.	CASSAFEKQQSRANVLTF	TGTGCCAGCAGCGCATTCGAAAAGCAACAAAGTCGGGCCAACGTCCTGACTTTC
TRBV9	.	TRBJ2-3	.	CASSAARSTSTDTQYF	TGTGCCAGCAGCGCCGCGCGATCTACGAGCACAGATACGCAGTATTTT
TRBV7-8	TRBD2	TRBJ2-1	.	CASSLGLAGGPGNEQFF	TGTGCCAGCAGCCTCGGACTAGCGGGAGGGCCAGGGAATGAGCAGTTCTTC
TRBV4-2	.	TRBJ2-2	once	CASSLARNTGELFF	TGTGCCAGCAGCCTGGCACGGAACACCGGGGAGCTGTTTTTT
TRBV2	.	TRBJ2-5	.	CAIRPPGRQETQYF	TGTGCTATCAGACCCCCGGGGAGGCAAGAGACCCAGTACTTC
TRBV27	.	TRBJ2-7	.	CASSLTGGYEQYF	TGTGCCAGCAGTTTAACGGGCGGCTACGAGCAGTACTTC
TRBV28	TRBD1	TRBJ2-4	.	CASSWTGTIIQYF	TGTGCCAGCAGTTGGACAGGCACTATTATTCAGTACTTC
TRBV10-3	TRBD1	TRBJ2-3	.	CAVAGTASTDTQYF	TGTGCCGTAGCCGGGACAGCATCCACAGATACGCAGTATTTT
TRBV6-5	TRBD2	TRBJ2-5	.	CASSYRTGRGKETQYF	TGTGCCAGCAGTTACAGGACCGGGCGGGGGAAAGAGACCCAGTACTTC
TRBV9	TRBD1	TRBJ1-2	.	CASSEDRAGYGYTF	TGTGCCAGCAGCGAGGACAGGGCGGGCTATGGCTACACCTTC
TRBV30	TRBD1	TRBJ1-4	.	CAWSGGQENEKLFF	TGTGCCTGGAGTGGGGGACAGGAGAATGAAAAACTGTTTTTT